What follows are 15 T cell receptor beta chains derived from one specimen sequenced in a study of technical replicates of blood from four donors (dated by TCRdb to 2016 to 2017). The library was prepared using the immunoSEQ multiplex PCR assay. This immuneACCESS table, as held by TCRdb, lists in-frame sequences with V and J called but not all clones. Of the missing ones, under half trace to an unresolved V gene in checked studies; the others have no known cause. The sample records under 100,000 clones, approximately 96% of which are singletons. 0.23% of the sample goes to the ten largest clones. The sequencing input was T cells isolated from PBMCs. These TCRs come from a human donor in good health.

The rearrangement uses TRBV14 and TRBJ2-3, with D possibly matching TRBD2 (6 bases). The germline CDR1 and CDR2 sequences are SGHDN and FVKESK. Between the trimmed V and J ends, which lost 5 bases and 2 bases, there was a span of 17 bases. This CDR3 has 16 residues. The CDR3, as DNA: TGTGCCAGCAGCTCCAGACTAGTTTGGCCCACAGATACGCAGTATTTT. Translating gives CASSSRLVWPTDTQYF.

This clone was observed a single time. The chain joins TRBV30 to TRBJ1-1, with D perhaps matching TRBD1 (6 bases). Germline lookup yields CDR1 GTSNPN and CDR2 SVGIG (reference sequence). The CDR3 covers 15 residues. Trimming removed 0 bases at V and 1 base at J, with 12 bases between. In DNA, the CDR3 is TGTGCCTGGAGTGTTGGGGGCTATAAGAACACTGAAGCTTTCTTT. Protein: CAWSVGGYKNTEAFF.

This chain joins TRBV5-1 and TRBJ1-2; possible D gene TRBD1, 6 bases. There are 13 residues in the CDR3. Germline CDR1 SGHRS, CDR2 YFSETQ. Trimming took off 4 bases at V and 6 bases at J, with 13 bases between the two ends. In DNA form, the CDR3 reads TGCGCCAGCAGCGCACCCGGGACAAATGGCTACACCTTC. Encoded protein: CASSAPGTNGYTF.

The chain couples TRBV19 to TRBJ2-7, with TRBD1 identical over 11 bases. The CDR3 loop spans 14 amino acids. The ends lost 6 bases at V and 3 bases at J; junction bases unmatched: 4. CDR1 and CDR2 from the germline V gene are LNHDA and SQIVND (reference sequence). The CDR3 coding sequence is TGTGCCAGTAGCCCCGGGACAGGGGGCTACGAGCAGTACTTC. Translated: CASSPGTGGYEQYF. Based on the CDR3 plus reference TRBV19 and TRBJ2-7, the full variable domain is DGGITQSPKYLFRKEGQNVTLSCEQNLNHDAMYWYRQDPGQGLRLIYYSQIVNDFQKGDIAEGYSVSREKKESFPLTVTSAQKNPTAFYLCASSPGTGGYEQYFGPGTRLTVT.

This chain links TRBV5-4 with TRBJ2-2, with 8 bases that match TRBD1. This CDR3 region has 16 residues. Unmatched junction bases numbered 5, after V lost 0 bases and J lost 4 bases. Germline CDR1 reads SGHNT; CDR2 reads YYREEE (reference sequence). CDR3 DNA: TGTGCCAGCAGCTTGGGGACAGGGAGGAGCACCGGGGAGCTGTTTTTT. Its protein is CASSLGTGRSTGELFF.

The chain recombines TRBV28 with TRBJ1-2; D is unresolved. Trimming pared 6 bases from V and 6 bases from J, leaving 20 bases between. This CDR3 contains 15 residues. Germline V CDR1 and CDR2: MDHEN, SYDVKM. Here the CDR3 DNA reads TGTGCCAGCAGGATACTTGGAATGGGGAGCGATGGCTACACCTTC. Translated, it gives CASRILGMGSDGYTF.

This clone has just one count. The V and J genes are TRBV6-1 and TRBJ1-1; D is possibly TRBD1 (5 bases). V was cut by 0 bases and J by 11 bases, with 19 bases left in between. The CDR3 is 15 residues long. Germline-derived CDR1 and CDR2 are MNHNS and SASEGT. The CDR3 protein is CASSEAVGTGGRAFF. As DNA, the CDR3 is TGTGCCAGCAGTGAAGCCGTTGGGACGGGAGGTCGGGCTTTCTTT.

V and J are TRBV30 and TRBJ2-3; TRBD2 matches at 7 bases. J lost 4 bases, V lost 5 bases, and 9 bases had no gene match. CDR3 length equals 14 residues. Germline loops: CDR1 GTSNPN, CDR2 SVGIG (reference sequence). In DNA, the CDR3 is TGTGCCTGGGCCGGGAGGCCTCATCCAGATACGCAGTATTTT. This translates into CAWAGRPHPDTQYF.

The table lists this clone with a count of one. The chain carries TRBV10-3 and TRBJ2-3; TRBD2 matches 9 bases. Trimming cost V 3 bases and J 0 bases; bases outside gene matches: 4. Germline V gene data show CDR1 as ENHRY and CDR2 as SYGVKD. The CDR3 spans 16 residues. The DNA for the CDR3 is TGTGCCATCAGTGATTCAGGACTAGCGAGCACAGATACGCAGTATTTT. This gives the protein CAISDSGLASTDTQYF.

V usage is TRBV27 and J usage is TRBJ2-7, with 7 bases fitting TRBD1. The V gene end was trimmed by 5 bases and the J gene end by 3 bases; junction bases not matched to a gene: 7. The CDR3 length is 14 residues. Germline-derived CDR1 and CDR2 are MNHEY and SMNVEV (reference sequence). The chain's CDR3 is CASSPIDRVYEQYF. The DNA of the CDR3 is TGTGCCAGCAGTCCTATAGACAGGGTCTACGAGCAGTACTTC.

The chain carries TRBV27 and TRBJ1-1; D is unclear. CDR1 and CDR2 (germline): MNHEY, SMNVEV (reference sequence). The CDR3 length is 15 residues. Trimming removed 9 bases at V and 1 base at J, with 18 bases between. For the CDR3, the DNA is TGTGCCAGTAGGCCAACTCGAGCAGGGAACACTGAAGCTTTCTTT. Amino acid sequence: CASRPTRAGNTEAFF.

CDR3 loop: CSVEGRGFDYNEQFF. CDR3 sequence (DNA): TGCAGCGTTGAAGGTAGGGGGTTCGACTACAATGAGCAGTTCTTC. The chain is built from TRBV29-1 and TRBJ2-1; TRBD1 is a possible D gene (6 bases). Germline CDR1 SQVTM, CDR2 ANQGSEA. The CDR3 runs 15 residues. Trimming removed 1 base from V and 3 bases from J, with 13 bases in between.

This clone appeared a single time. The chain uses TRBV11-2 and TRBJ2-5; the match to TRBD2 covers 8 bases. Trimming took 5 bases from V and 1 from J; bases not matched to a gene: 15. CDR1 and CDR2 (germline): SGHAT, FQNNGV. The CDR3 contains 18 residues. The CDR3 protein is CASSPIRPTSATQETQYF. CDR3 in DNA: TGTGCCAGCAGCCCTATTAGGCCGACTAGCGCCACCCAAGAGACCCAGTACTTC.

The chain is built from TRBV28 and TRBJ1-1, with D perhaps matching TRBD1 (6 bases). In germline, CDR1 is MDHEN, CDR2 SYDVKM. Trimming took off 3 bases at V and 12 bases at J, with 11 bases between the two ends. CDR3 length: 11 residues. The CDR3 nucleotides read TGTGCCAGCAGTTTCATAACAGGGACTTTCTTT. Translation: CASSFITGTFF.

The V gene is TRBV4-1, the J gene TRBJ2-7; TRBD1 matches at 9 bases. With V trimmed by 4 bases and J by 2 bases, 9 bases remained unmatched. Germline V gives CDR1 MGHRA, CDR2 YSYEKL. The CDR3 sequence is 16 residues long. The CDR3 protein is CASSPGPGQGTYEQYF. The CDR3 coding sequence is TGCGCCAGCAGCCCAGGACCGGGACAGGGAACCTACGAGCAGTACTTC.